Below, 5 T cell receptor beta chains from the same sample are listed, as sequenced in a study of blood T cells in healthy people across ages. Together with a sample-barcoded 5' primer, a J-beta primer mix was included in a second PCR lasting about 6 to 12 cycles. TCRdb re-analysed the 5' RACE reads in MiXCR, keeping a single row per CDR3 protein. The table includes around 1,500,000 distinct CDR3 sequences, 40% to 50% detected once. Sample: blood. These receptors all come from a woman aged 18-29 years in good health.

The chain recombines TRBV3-1 with TRBJ1-2; TRBD1 matches 9 bases. V lost 3 bases and J lost 6; bases outside the gene matches: 11. Germline CDR1 is LGHDT and CDR2 is YNNKEL (reference sequence). The CDR3 sequence is 16 residues long. In DNA form, the CDR3 reads TGTGCCAGCAGCCATGAGTTAAACAGGGGGCAAGATGGCTACACCTTC. This encodes CASSHELNRGQDGYTF. The entire variable domain, with the rest obtained from reference TRBV3-1 and TRBJ1-2, is as follows: DTAVSQTPKYLVTQMGNDKSIKCEQNLGHDTMYWYKQDSKKFLKIMFSYNNKELIINETVPNRFSPKSPDKAHLNLHINSLELGDSAVYFCASSHELNRGQDGYTFGSGTRLTVV.

This clonotype has only a few counts. The chain couples TRBV20-1 to TRBJ2-4; TRBD1 is a possible D gene (5 bases). Germline CDR1 and CDR2: DFQATT and SNEGSKA (reference sequence). The ends were cut back, 3 bases at V and 2 bases at J, with 8 bases in the middle. This CDR3 is built from 13 residues. Here the CDR3 reads CSASPGPKNIQYF. In DNA, the CDR3 is TGCAGTGCTAGCCCAGGGCCCAAAAACATTCAGTACTTC.

The chain combines TRBV28 with TRBJ1-4; TRBD1 matches 7 bases. This CDR3 spans 19 amino acids. V lost 8 bases, J lost 3 bases, and 21 bases stayed unmatched. Germline assignment: CDR1 MDHEN and CDR2 SYDVKM. The CDR3 is CASARQGLGRGRANEKLFF. The CDR3, as DNA: TGTGCCAGCGCCCGACAGGGCTTAGGGAGGGGAAGGGCTAATGAAAAACTGTTTTTT.

This clonotype was seen once. This chain uses TRBV29-1 with TRBJ1-2; 10 positions agree with TRBD1. Germline V gene data show CDR1 as SQVTM and CDR2 as ANQGSEA. The CDR3 has 16 residues. After removal of 5 bases from V and 4 bases from J, the junction contained 13 bases not matched to a gene. The CDR3 region has the DNA TGCAGCGTTCAAGGGACAGGGGATTCTCTAACCTATGGCTACACCTTC. Amino acid sequence: CSVQGTGDSLTYGYTF.

A remark on this clonotype: At one boundary the junction diverges from the germline segment, which might be a read error. This sequence joins TRBV7-8 and TRBJ2-6; D possibly matches TRBD1 or TRBD2 (5 bases each). Germline V gene data show CDR1 as SGHVS and CDR2 as FQNEAQ. This CDR3 spans 17 amino acids. CDR3 nucleotides: TGTGCCAGCAGCTTAGCGGGACCGAGCTCTGGGACCAACGTCCTGACTTTC. Its translation: CASSLAGPSSGTNVLTF.